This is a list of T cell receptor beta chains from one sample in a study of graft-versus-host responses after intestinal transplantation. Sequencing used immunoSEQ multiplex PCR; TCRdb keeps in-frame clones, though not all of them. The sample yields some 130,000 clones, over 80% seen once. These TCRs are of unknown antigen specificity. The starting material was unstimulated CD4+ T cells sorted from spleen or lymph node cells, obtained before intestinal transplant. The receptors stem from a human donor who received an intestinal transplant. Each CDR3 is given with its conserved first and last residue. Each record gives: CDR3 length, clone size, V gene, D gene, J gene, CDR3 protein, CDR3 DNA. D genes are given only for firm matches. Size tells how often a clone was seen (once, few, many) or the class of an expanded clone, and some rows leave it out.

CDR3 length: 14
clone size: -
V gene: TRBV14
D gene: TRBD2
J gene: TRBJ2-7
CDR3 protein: CASSTSGKPYEQYF
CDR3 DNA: TGTGCCAGCAGCACCAGCGGGAAACCCTACGAGCAGTACTTC

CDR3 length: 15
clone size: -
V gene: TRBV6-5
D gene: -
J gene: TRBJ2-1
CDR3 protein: CASSSPAGTTNEQFF
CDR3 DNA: TGTGCCAGCAGTTCCCCGGCCGGCACCACTAATGAGCAGTTCTTC

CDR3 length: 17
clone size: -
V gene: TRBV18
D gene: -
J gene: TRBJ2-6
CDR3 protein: CASSPVIGVSGANVLTF
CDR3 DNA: TGTGCCAGCTCACCAGTCATCGGGGTATCTGGGGCCAACGTCCTGACTTTC

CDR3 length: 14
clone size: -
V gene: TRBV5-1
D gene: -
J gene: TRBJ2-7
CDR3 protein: CASSLVRGPYEQYF
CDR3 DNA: TGCGCCAGCAGCTTGGTCAGGGGCCCTTACGAGCAGTACTTC

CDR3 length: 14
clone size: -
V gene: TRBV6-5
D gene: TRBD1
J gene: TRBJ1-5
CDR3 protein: CASSGQVFNQPQHF
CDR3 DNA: TGTGCCAGCAGTGGACAGGTTTTCAATCAGCCCCAGCATTTT

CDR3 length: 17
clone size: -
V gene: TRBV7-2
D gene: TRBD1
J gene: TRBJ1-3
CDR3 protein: CASSLAGGQVARNTIYF
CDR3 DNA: TGTGCCAGCAGCTTAGCGGGTGGACAGGTTGCCAGAAACACCATATATTTT

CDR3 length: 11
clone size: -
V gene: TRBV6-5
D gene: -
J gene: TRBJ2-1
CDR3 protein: CASSYSGWQFF
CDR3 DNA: TGTGCCAGCAGTTACTCGGGGTGGCAGTTCTTC

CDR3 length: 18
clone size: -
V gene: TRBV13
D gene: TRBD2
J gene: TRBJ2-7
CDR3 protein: CASSPKAGTSGKPYEQYF
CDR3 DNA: TGTGCCAGCAGCCCGAAAGCCGGGACTAGCGGGAAACCCTACGAGCAGTACTTC

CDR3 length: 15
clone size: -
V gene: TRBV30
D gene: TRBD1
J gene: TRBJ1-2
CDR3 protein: CACGDRGVLIYGYTF
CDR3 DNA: TGTGCCTGCGGGGACAGGGGAGTTCTCATCTATGGCTACACCTTC

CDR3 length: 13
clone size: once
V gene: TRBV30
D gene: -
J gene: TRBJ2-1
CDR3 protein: CAWTGTENNEQFF
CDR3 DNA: TGTGCCTGGACCGGGACTGAGAACAATGAGCAGTTCTTC

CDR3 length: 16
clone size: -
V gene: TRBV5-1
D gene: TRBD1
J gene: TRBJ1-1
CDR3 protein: CASSWGTGTTTTEAFF
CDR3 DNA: TGCGCCAGCAGCTGGGGGACAGGGACGACTACCACTGAAGCTTTCTTT

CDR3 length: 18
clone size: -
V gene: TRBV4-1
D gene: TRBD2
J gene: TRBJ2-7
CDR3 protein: CASSQEGVRASGSYEQYF
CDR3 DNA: TGCGCCAGCAGCCAAGAGGGGGTCAGGGCTAGCGGCTCCTACGAGCAGTACTTC

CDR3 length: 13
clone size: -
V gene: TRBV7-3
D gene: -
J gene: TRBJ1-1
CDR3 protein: CASSPTGGTEAFF
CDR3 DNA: TGTGCCAGCAGCCCTACGGGGGGCACTGAAGCTTTCTTT

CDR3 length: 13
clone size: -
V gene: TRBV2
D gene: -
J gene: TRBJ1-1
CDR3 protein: CASSVRGGTEAFF
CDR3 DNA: TGTGCCAGCAGTGTAAGAGGGGGCACTGAAGCTTTCTTT

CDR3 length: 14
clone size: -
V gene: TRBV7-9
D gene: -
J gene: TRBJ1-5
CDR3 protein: CASSLGGGNQPQHF
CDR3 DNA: TGTGCCAGCAGCTTAGGGGGCGGTAATCAGCCCCAGCATTTT

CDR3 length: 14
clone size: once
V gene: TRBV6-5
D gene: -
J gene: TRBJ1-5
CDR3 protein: CASMRGPSNQPQHF
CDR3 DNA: TGTGCCAGCATGCGAGGGCCGAGCAATCAGCCCCAGCATTTT